This T cell receptor (beta chain) was sequenced in a study of cytomegalovirus exposure and HLA in healthy donors. Study-level background: There were some 120 million unique TCR beta sequences, drawn from some 180 million T cells, in an earlier analysis.

Per germline, CDR1 SGDLS and CDR2 YYNGEE. The CDR3 is made up of 15 amino acids. J lost 3 bases, V lost 4 bases, and 6 bases had no gene match. About this clone itself: The antigen remains undetermined.

Points from the study as a whole: HLA alleles showed associations with some 15,000 TCR beta sequences in a later analysis, at a 0.05 false discovery rate. The listing of approximately 160 TCR beta chains classed them as cytomegalovirus-associated. A further, later analysis showed that HLA-associated TCR beta chains (compared with equally common others) were more clonally expanded.

The primer mix had 60 Vbeta and 13 Jbeta primers. Measured with immunoSEQ multiplex PCR; TCRdb has only the in-frame clones, and not every one. The table lists about 120,000 clones, around four fifths of them singletons. The sequencing sample was made of PBMCs. The V call is TRBV9, the J call TRBJ2-3, with 9 bases identical to TRBD1. This receptor was taken from a young man in good health and CMV-seropositive. The CDR3 DNA reads as TGTGCCAGCAGCCCTCTAGGACAGGGGACAGATACGCAGTATTTT. Amino acid sequence: CASSPLGQGTDTQYF.